These 23 T cell receptor beta chains came from one sample sequenced in a study of shared clonotypes between healthy human individuals (dated by TCRdb to 2020 to 2022). The receptor library was made with the immunoSEQ multiplex PCR assay. TCRdb took this table from immuneACCESS and kept in-frame rearrangements with V and J called. Such tables lack part of the clones; where checked against another copy, unresolved V genes explain under half of the gap, and the rest is unexplained. The sample records about 490,000 clones, approximately 81% of which are singletons. The ten largest account for over 9.5% of the sample. Sequenced: PBMCs. These receptors were collected from a woman in her thirties or forties in good health. Some clones in this sample may be carry-over from other donors' samples.

This chain connects TRBV30 to TRBJ2-3, with 11 bases identical to TRBD2. Germline CDR1 and CDR2: GTSNPN and SVGIG (reference sequence). J lost 0 bases, V lost 0 bases, and 5 bases had no gene match. The length of the CDR3 is 17 residues. This chain's CDR3 is CAWSVHRTSGSTDTQYF. The CDR3 DNA sequence: TGTGCCTGGAGTGTACACAGGACTAGCGGGAGCACAGATACGCAGTATTTT.

The genes are TRBV6-1 and TRBJ1-2; maybe TRBD1 (6 bases). The V and J ends lost 6 bases and 0 bases respectively, with 14 bases between them. Germline assignment: CDR1 MNHNS and CDR2 SASEGT. The CDR3 extends over 15 amino acids. The CDR3 nucleotides read TGTGCCAGCAGGCGGGGGGCAGAACCTAACTATGGCTACACCTTC. Translating gives CASRRGAEPNYGYTF.

This clone was observed a handful of times. The CDR3 region is CASSSRTGGTEAFF. CDR3 in DNA: TGTGCCAGCAGCTCCAGGACAGGGGGGACTGAAGCTTTCTTT. The chain couples TRBV9 to TRBJ1-1, with 10 bases identical to TRBD1. CDR1 and CDR2 from the germline V gene are SGDLS and YYNGEE. V lost 4 bases and J lost 5; bases outside the gene matches: 5. The CDR3 loop spans 14 amino acids.

On this clone: A far larger clone is off by one base, so a read error is likely. The chain combines TRBV29-1 with TRBJ1-2, with 12 bases lining up with TRBD1. Germline trimming cut 3 bases from V and 8 bases from J; bases unmatched to any gene: 10. Germline-derived CDR1 and CDR2 are SQVTM and ANQGSEA. This CDR3 has 15 amino acids. The CDR3 loop is CSVDDRGQGAEGYTF. The CDR3 bases are TGCAGCGTTGACGATAGGGGACAGGGGGCGGAAGGCTACACCTTC.

The chain couples TRBV18 to TRBJ2-1, with 8 bases that match TRBD1. Germline lookup yields CDR1 KGHSH and CDR2 LQKENI. Trimming at V came to 1 base and at J to 8 bases, leaving 16 bases not matched to a gene. The CDR3 spans 18 residues. The CDR3 loop reads CASSPLQTGGGGLDEQFF. DNA of the CDR3: TGTGCCAGCTCACCACTGCAAACAGGGGGTGGCGGTCTCGATGAGCAGTTCTTC.

The rearrangement joins TRBV5-4 to TRBJ2-5, with 11 bases lining up with TRBD2. The germline V gene has CDR1 SGHNT and CDR2 YYREEE (reference sequence). V gave up 7 bases and J gave up 3 bases; unmatched junction bases: 5. The CDR3 sequence is 14 residues long. Here the CDR3 reads CASQPLAGEETQYF. Written as DNA, the CDR3 is TGTGCCAGCCAACCACTAGCGGGGGAAGAGACCCAGTACTTC.

The chain has TRBV6-1 and TRBJ2-5, with D perhaps assigned TRBD1 or TRBD2 (6 bases each). This CDR3 is 14 amino acids long. V dropped 1 base and J dropped 5 bases, with 11 bases sitting between them. Germline-derived CDR1 and CDR2 are MNHNS and SASEGT. The CDR3 DNA reads TGTGCCAGCAGTGAAGTTGGGGGGCAGGAGACCCAGTACTTC. This codes for CASSEVGGQETQYF.

As for this clone: One junction end does not reproduce the germline sequence, and a read error may be involved. The chain joins TRBV7-3 to TRBJ2-6; D may be TRBD1 (5 bases). Germline V gives CDR1 SGHTA, CDR2 FQGTGA. This CDR3 has 13 residues. This CDR3 is CASKSEGANALTF. CDR3 coding DNA: TGTGCCAGCAAGTCGGAAGGGGCCAACGCCCTGACTTTC.

Points on this clone: The same CDR3 also results from other DNA sequences found in this sample. The J gene is TRBJ2-7, the V gene TRBV28; D unclear. The germline V gene has CDR1 MDHEN and CDR2 SYDVKM. The CDR3 is 12 amino acids. V shed 2 bases and J shed 6 bases, with 8 bases lying between them. CDR3 amino acids: CASSLAGLEQYF. DNA for the CDR3: TGTGCCAGCAGTTTAGCCGGCCTCGAGCAGTACTTC.

The CDR3: CAISDDRGGNTIYF. The DNA of the CDR3 is TGTGCCATCAGTGACGACAGGGGTGGAAACACCATATATTTT. The rearrangement links TRBV10-3 to TRBJ1-3, with 8 bases that match TRBD1. Germline CDR1 is ENHRY and CDR2 is SYGVKD. There are 14 residues in the CDR3. V lost 3 bases, J lost 3 bases, and 1 base stayed unmatched.

This clone is a singleton in its sample. This likely traces to a read error, being one base from a far larger clone. The sample contains more than one DNA sequence encoding this CDR3. The CDR3 DNA sequence: TGTGCCAGCAGTTCAACAGGGGGCGTTTACACTGAAGCCTTCTTT. Its translation: CASSSTGGVYTEAFF. This chain joins TRBV28 and TRBJ1-1; the match to TRBD1 covers 9 bases. The CDR3 sequence is 15 residues long. Looked up from germline, CDR1 is MDHEN and CDR2 is SYDVKM.

Concerning this clone: The same CDR3 also results from other DNA sequences found in this sample. The rearrangement joins TRBV18 to TRBJ1-5; no firm D call. The CDR3 covers 14 residues. The V end lost 2 bases, the J end lost 2 bases, and 7 bases lay between the germline ends. Germline V CDR1 and CDR2: KGHSH, LQKENI. The CDR3: CASSPGIGNQPQHF. The DNA for the CDR3 is TGTGCCAGCTCACCAGGGATAGGCAATCAGCCCCAGCATTTT. Based on the CDR3 plus reference TRBV18 and TRBJ1-5, the full variable domain is NAGVMQNPRHLVRRRGQEARLRCSPMKGHSHVYWYRQLPEEGLKFMVYLQKENIIDESGMPKERFSAEFPKEGPSILRIQQVVRGDSAAYFCASSPGIGNQPQHFGDGTRLSIL.

As regards this clone: A far more abundant clone sits one base away, making this likely a read error. Other DNA sequences within the sample encode an identical CDR3. This chain links TRBV4-2 with TRBJ1-5; 9 bases are a match to TRBD1. The CDR3 has 18 amino acids. J was trimmed by 4 bases and V by 3 bases; bases with no gene match: 13. In germline, CDR1 is LGHNA, CDR2 YNFKEQ. The CDR3 region is CASSQTGGAGARNQPQHF. The CDR3 nucleotides read TGTGCCAGCAGCCAGACAGGGGGTGCGGGGGCTCGGAATCAGCCCCAGCATTTT.

As to this clone: A read error likely explains this, since a far larger clone differs by one base. The chain has TRBV5-4 and TRBJ2-2; no firm D call. The CDR3 length is 15 residues. Looked up from germline, CDR1 is SGHNT and CDR2 is YYREEE (reference sequence). CDR3 amino acids: CAGSFSRANTGELFF. The DNA of the CDR3 is TGTGCCGGCAGCTTTTCCAGAGCGAACACCGGGGAGCTGTTTTTT.

With regard to this clone: A much larger clone differs from this one at a single base, so this may be a read error. Other DNA sequences in this sample translate to the same CDR3. The chain uses TRBV4-1 and TRBJ2-3; possibly TRBD1 for D (5 bases). Germline CDR1 is MGHRA and CDR2 is YSYEKL. This CDR3 contains 16 residues. The CDR3 nucleotides are TGTGCCAGCAGCCAGGGTCCCCACGCTGGCACAGATACGCAGTATTTT. Translation: CASSQGPHAGTDTQYF.

This rearrangement joins TRBV7-3 to TRBJ2-7; perhaps TRBD2 as D (6 bases). The CDR3 has 14 residues. CDR1 SGHTA and CDR2 FQGTGA come from the germline V gene. V lost 5 bases and J lost 4, with 15 bases in between. The CDR3 sequence is CASSLLPGDYEQYF. CDR3 DNA: TGTGCCAGCAGCCTCCTCCCGGGGGATTACGAGCAGTACTTC. Filled out from reference TRBV7-3 and TRBJ2-7, the complete variable domain reads GAGVSQTPSNKVTEKGKYVELRCDPISGHTALYWYRQSLGQGPEFLIYFQGTGAADDSGLPNDRFFAVRPEGSVSTLKIQRTERGDSAVYLCASSLLPGDYEQYFGPGTRLTVT.

This chain uses TRBV5-1 with TRBJ2-5, with D hard to call. This CDR3 has 14 residues. The V and J ends lost 0 bases and 2 bases respectively, with 8 bases between them. The germline gives CDR1 SGHRS, CDR2 YFSETQ. The CDR3 sequence is CASSLAPGQETQYF. CDR3 sequence (DNA): TGCGCCAGCAGCTTGGCCCCCGGGCAAGAGACCCAGTACTTC. The variable domain in full, completed from reference TRBV5-1 and TRBJ2-5, reads KAGVTQTPRYLIKTRGQQVTLSCSPISGHRSVSWYQQTPGQGLQFLFEYFSETQRNKGNFPGRFSGRQFSNSRSEMNVSTLELGDSALYLCASSLAPGQETQYFGPGTRLLVL.

As regards this clone: This probably arose from a read error, given a far larger clone one base away. In this CDR3 the conserved last residue, phenylalanine or tryptophan, is missing, so a read error is likely. This chain connects TRBV7-6 to TRBJ1-2; possible D gene TRBD1, 6 bases. Germline V gene data show CDR1 as SGHVS and CDR2 as FNYEAQ. The length of the CDR3 is 15 residues. Trimming shortened V by 4 bases and J by 4 bases, and 16 bases separated the two germline ends. This chain's CDR3 is CASSSAPGTRYGYTL. The CDR3 DNA follows: TGTGCCAGCAGCTCAGCCCCCGGGACACGCTATGGCTACACCTTA.

This clone has only one observation. One base separates it from a far larger clone, so it is likely a read error. The chain employs TRBV11-1 and TRBJ2-5; 12 nucleotides line up with TRBD2. The CDR3 runs to 15 residues. The ends lost 5 bases at V and 3 bases at J; junction bases unmatched: 4. The germline V gene has CDR1 SGHAT and CDR2 FQDESV (reference sequence). CDR3 bases: TGTGCCAGCAGCCCCCGACTAGCGGGAGAAGAGACCCAGTACTTC. Its protein is CASSPRLAGEETQYF.

CDR3 amino acids: CAWSRRGTNDNEQFF. The CDR3 DNA reads as TGTGCCTGGAGTAGGAGGGGGACTAATGACAATGAGCAGTTCTTC. The chain carries TRBV30 and TRBJ2-1, with D perhaps TRBD2 (7 bases). Germline V gene lookup returns CDR1 GTSNPN and CDR2 SVGIG (reference sequence). Trimming removed 2 bases at V and 5 bases at J, with 16 bases between. The CDR3 runs to 15 residues.

The chain employs TRBV5-1 and TRBJ1-1; 11 bases agree with TRBD1. The V segment lost 5 bases and the J segment 4 bases; nucleotides outside the gene matches: 13. Looked up from germline, CDR1 is SGHRS and CDR2 is YFSETQ. The CDR3 is 17 amino acids. The CDR3 DNA is TGCGCCAGCAGACCCCGGGACAGGGGGTTTGGGTTCACTGAAGCTTTCTTT. Translated, it gives CASRPRDRGFGFTEAFF.

The chain uses TRBV5-5 and TRBJ1-5, with 7 nucleotides matching TRBD1. Germline V gene lookup returns CDR1 SGHKS and CDR2 YYEKEE (reference sequence). With V trimmed by 4 bases and J by 3 bases, 7 bases remained unmatched. The CDR3 is 15 amino acids. CDR3 bases: TGTGCCAGCAGCCGACAGGGACAGTACAATCAGCCCCAGCATTTT. Translated, it gives CASSRQGQYNQPQHF.

The chain is built from TRBV7-2 and TRBJ2-5; no clear D. Looked up from germline, CDR1 is SGHTA and CDR2 is FQGNSA. Trimming pared 2 bases from V and 4 bases from J, leaving 5 bases between. This CDR3 has 12 amino acids. The DNA of the CDR3 is TGTGCCAGCAGCTTACTGTTAGAGACCCAGTACTTC. Translating it yields CASSLLLETQYF. Complete variable domain (other parts from reference TRBV7-2 and TRBJ2-5): GAGVSQSPSNKVTEKGKDVELRCDPISGHTALYWYRQSLGQGLEFLIYFQGNSAPDKSGLPSDRFSAERTGGSVSTLTIQRTQQEDSAVYLCASSLLLETQYFGPGTRLLVL.